This T cell receptor beta chain was recorded in a study of T cells after yellow fever vaccination. Trimming cost V 2 bases and J 5 bases, with 9 bases left between them. The CDR3 has 13 amino acids. CDR1 and CDR2 from the germline V gene are SGHRS and YFSETQ. With regard to this clonotype: Its specificity is not known.

Findings and limits, study-wide: On re-exposure, the response was weaker but peaked faster, at day 5 versus 15. Just a small share of clonotypes turned up in the CD4 compartment as well as the CD8 compartment. Once the booster was given, most primary-vaccination clones reappeared, at about 95% for CD4 and over 85% for CD8.

MiXCR, applied by TCRdb to the 5' RACE reads, yields one record per CDR3 protein. In the table there are approximately 550,000 distinct CDR3 sequences, about a fifth of which are singletons. The specimen was PBMCs, collected 15 days after the yellow fever booster vaccination. The TCR originated in a man aged 25-45 years who received the YFV17D yellow fever vaccine. The chain is built from TRBV5-1 and TRBJ2-3; tentatively, D is TRBD2 (6 bases). This CDR3 is CASSFPGEDTQYF. In nucleotides, the CDR3 is TGCGCCAGCAGCTTCCCGGGGGAAGATACGCAGTATTTT. Filled out from reference TRBV5-1 and TRBJ2-3, the complete variable domain reads KAGVTQTPRYLIKTRGQQVTLSCSPISGHRSVSWYQQTPGQGLQFLFEYFSETQRNKGNFPGRFSGRQFSNSRSEMNVSTLELGDSALYLCASSFPGEDTQYFGPGTRLTVL.